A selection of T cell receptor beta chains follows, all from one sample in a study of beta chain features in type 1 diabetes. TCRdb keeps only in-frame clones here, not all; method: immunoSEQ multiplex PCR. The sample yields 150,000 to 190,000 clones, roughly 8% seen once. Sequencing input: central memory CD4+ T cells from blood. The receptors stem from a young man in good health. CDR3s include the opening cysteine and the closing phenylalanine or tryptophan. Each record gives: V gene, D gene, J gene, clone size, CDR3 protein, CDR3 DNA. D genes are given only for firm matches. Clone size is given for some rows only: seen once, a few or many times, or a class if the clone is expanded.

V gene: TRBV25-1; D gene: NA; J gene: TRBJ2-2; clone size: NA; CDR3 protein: CASSGLEGYPNTGELFF; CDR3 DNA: TGTGCCAGCAGTGGTCTTGAGGGTTACCCGAACACCGGGGAGCTGTTTTTT
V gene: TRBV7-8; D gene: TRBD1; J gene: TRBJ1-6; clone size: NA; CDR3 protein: CASSLGGQGASRPLHF; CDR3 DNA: TGTGCCAGCAGCTTAGGCGGACAGGGGGCAAGTAGGCCCCTCCACTTT
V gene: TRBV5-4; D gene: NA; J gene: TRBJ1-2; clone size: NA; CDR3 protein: CASSLGFQGAVYTF; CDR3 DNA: TGTGCCAGCAGCTTGGGCTTTCAAGGGGCGGTCTACACCTTC
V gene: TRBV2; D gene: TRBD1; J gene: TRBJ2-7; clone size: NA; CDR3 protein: CASNIPGQGNSYEQYF; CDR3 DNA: TGTGCCAGCAACATACCGGGACAGGGAAATTCCTACGAGCAGTACTTC
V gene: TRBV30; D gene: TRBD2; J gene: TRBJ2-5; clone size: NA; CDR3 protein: CAWSPLASGRRETQYF; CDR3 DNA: TGTGCCTGGAGTCCCTTAGCTAGCGGGAGACGGGAGACCCAGTACTTC
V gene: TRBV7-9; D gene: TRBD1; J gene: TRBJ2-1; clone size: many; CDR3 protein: CASSLARGRNEQFF; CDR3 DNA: TGTGCCAGCAGCTTAGCCAGGGGGCGGAATGAGCAGTTCTTC
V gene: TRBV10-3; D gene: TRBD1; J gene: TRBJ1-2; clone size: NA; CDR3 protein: CAISDDRGGYGYTF; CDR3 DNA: TGTGCCATCAGTGACGACAGGGGTGGCTATGGCTACACCTTC
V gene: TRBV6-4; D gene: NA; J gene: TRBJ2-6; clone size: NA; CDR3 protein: CASKAGSGANVLTF; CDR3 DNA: TGTGCCAGCAAAGCGGGCTCTGGGGCCAACGTCCTGACTTTC
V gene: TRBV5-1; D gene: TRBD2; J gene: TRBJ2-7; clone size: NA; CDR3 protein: CASSLAGDSGAQRSYEQYF; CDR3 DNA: TGCGCCAGCAGCTTGGCCGGGGATAGCGGGGCCCAAAGATCCTACGAGCAGTACTTC
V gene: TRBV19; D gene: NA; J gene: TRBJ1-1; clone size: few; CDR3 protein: CASSIRGNTEAFF; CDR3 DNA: TGTGCCAGTAGTATTCGGGGGAACACTGAAGCTTTCTTT
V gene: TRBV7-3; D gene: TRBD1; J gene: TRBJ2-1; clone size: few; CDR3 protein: CASSGQGQRNEQFF; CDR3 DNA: TGTGCCAGCAGTGGACAGGGCCAAAGGAATGAGCAGTTCTTC
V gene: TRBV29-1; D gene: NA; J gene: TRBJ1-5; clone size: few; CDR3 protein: CSVETQGKEPQHF; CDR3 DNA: TGCAGCGTGGAAACGCAGGGTAAGGAGCCCCAGCATTTT
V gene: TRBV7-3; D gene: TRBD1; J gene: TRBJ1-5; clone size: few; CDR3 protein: CASSLRTTGGRNNQPQHF; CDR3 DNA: TGTGCCAGCAGCTTAAGGACGACAGGGGGCAGGAACAATCAGCCCCAGCATTTT
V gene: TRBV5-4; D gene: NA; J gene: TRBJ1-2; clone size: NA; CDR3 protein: CASSLDTKSYGYTF; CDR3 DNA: TGTGCCAGCAGCTTGGACACTAAGAGCTATGGCTACACCTTC
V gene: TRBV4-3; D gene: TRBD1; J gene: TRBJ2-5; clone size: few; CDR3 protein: CASSQNRGYGETQYF; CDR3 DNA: TGCGCCAGCAGCCAAAACAGGGGGTATGGGGAGACCCAGTACTTC
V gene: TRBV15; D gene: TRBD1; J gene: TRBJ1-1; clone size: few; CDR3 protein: CATSTTRDRAPDPEAFF; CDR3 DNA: TGTGCCACCAGCACGACCCGGGACAGGGCCCCGGACCCTGAAGCTTTCTTT
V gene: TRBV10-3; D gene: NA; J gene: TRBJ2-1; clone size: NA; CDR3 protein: CAIKPSGSSYNEQFF; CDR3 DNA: TGTGCCATCAAGCCCAGCGGATCAAGCTACAATGAGCAGTTCTTC
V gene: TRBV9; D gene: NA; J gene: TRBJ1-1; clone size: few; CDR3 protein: CASSPGWNTEAFF; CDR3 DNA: TGTGCCAGCAGCCCAGGGTGGAACACTGAAGCTTTCTTT
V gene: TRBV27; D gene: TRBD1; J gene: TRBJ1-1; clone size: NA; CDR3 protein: CASRGWAGGENTEAFF; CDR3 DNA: TGTGCCAGCAGGGGTTGGGCAGGGGGCGAGAACACTGAAGCTTTCTTT
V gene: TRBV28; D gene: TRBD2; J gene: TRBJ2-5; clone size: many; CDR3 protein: CASSRPAGGLETQYF; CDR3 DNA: TGTGCCAGCAGCCGCCCGGCGGGAGGGCTCGAGACCCAGTACTTC
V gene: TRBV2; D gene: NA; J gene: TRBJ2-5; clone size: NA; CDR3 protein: CASSEPHQETQYF; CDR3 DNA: TGTGCCAGCAGCGAACCCCATCAAGAGACCCAGTACTTC
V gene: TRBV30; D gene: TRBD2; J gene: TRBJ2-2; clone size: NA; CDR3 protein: CAWSVAGLAGSLNTGELFF; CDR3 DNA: TGTGCCTGGAGTGTAGCCGGACTAGCGGGAAGCCTGAACACCGGGGAGCTGTTTTTT
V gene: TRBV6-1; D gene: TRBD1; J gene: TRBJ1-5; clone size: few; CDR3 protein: CASSEGTGLKLQHF; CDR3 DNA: TGTGCCAGCAGTGAAGGGACAGGGTTGAAACTCCAGCATTTT
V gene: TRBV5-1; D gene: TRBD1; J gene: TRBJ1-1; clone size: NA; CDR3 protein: CASSLWGQGGGTEAFF; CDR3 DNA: TGCGCCAGCAGCTTGTGGGGACAGGGGGGCGGCACTGAAGCTTTCTTT
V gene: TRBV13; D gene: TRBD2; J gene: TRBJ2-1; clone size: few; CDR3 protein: CASSLEWSGRGEQFF; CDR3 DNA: TGTGCCAGCAGCTTAGAATGGAGCGGGAGGGGTGAGCAGTTCTTC
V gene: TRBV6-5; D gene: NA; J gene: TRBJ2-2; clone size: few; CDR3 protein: CASSYPRGGELFF; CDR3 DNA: TGTGCCAGCAGTTACCCCCGAGGCGGGGAGCTGTTTTTT
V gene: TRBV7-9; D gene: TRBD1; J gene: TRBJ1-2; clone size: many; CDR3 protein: CASSSFRDRVGYGYTF; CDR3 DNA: TGTGCCAGCAGCTCCTTCCGGGACAGGGTGGGCTATGGCTACACCTTC
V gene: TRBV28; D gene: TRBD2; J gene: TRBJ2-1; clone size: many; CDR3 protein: CASSASRLAGGTSREQFF; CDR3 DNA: TGTGCCAGCAGTGCATCCCGATTAGCGGGAGGAACCAGCCGGGAGCAGTTCTTC
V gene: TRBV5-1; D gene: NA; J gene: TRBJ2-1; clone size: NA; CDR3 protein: CASTSSDSPYNEQFF; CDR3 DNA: TGCGCCAGCACCTCTTCGGACAGTCCCTACAATGAGCAGTTCTTC
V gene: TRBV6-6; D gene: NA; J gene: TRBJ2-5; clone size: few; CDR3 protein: CASSYDGSQETQYF; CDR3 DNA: TGTGCCAGCAGTTACGATGGGAGCCAAGAGACCCAGTACTTC
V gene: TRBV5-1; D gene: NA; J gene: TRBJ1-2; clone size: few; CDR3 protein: CASSLDNSNYGYTF; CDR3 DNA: TGCGCCAGCAGCTTGGATAATTCTAACTATGGCTACACCTTC
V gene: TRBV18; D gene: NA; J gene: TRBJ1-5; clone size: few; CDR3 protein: CASSRGIRGNQPQHF; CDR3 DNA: TGTGCCAGCTCACGAGGAATTAGGGGGAATCAGCCCCAGCATTTT
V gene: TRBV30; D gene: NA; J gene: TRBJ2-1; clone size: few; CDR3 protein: CAWTRQMDDNEQFF; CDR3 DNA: TGTGCCTGGACCAGACAGATGGATGACAATGAGCAGTTCTTC
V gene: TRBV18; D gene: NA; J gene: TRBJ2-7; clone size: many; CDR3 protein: CASSPTLAEYEQYF; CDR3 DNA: TGTGCCAGCTCACCAACCTTAGCAGAATACGAGCAGTACTTC
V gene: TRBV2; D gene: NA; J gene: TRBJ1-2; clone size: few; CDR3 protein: CASSEEQVFSYTF; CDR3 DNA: TGTGCCAGCAGTGAAGAACAGGTTTTTAGCTACACCTTC
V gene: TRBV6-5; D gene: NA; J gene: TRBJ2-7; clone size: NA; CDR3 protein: CASSYTYTYEQYF; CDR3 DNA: TGTGCCAGCAGTTACACCTATACCTACGAGCAGTACTTC
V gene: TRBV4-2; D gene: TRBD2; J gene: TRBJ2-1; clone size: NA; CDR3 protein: CASNAPAGADNEQFF; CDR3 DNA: TGTGCCAGCAATGCTCCGGCGGGAGCAGACAATGAGCAGTTCTTC
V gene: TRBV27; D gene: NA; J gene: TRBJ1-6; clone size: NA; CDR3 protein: CASSSQLGQPLHF; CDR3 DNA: TGTGCCAGCAGTAGCCAACTCGGACAGCCCCTCCACTTT
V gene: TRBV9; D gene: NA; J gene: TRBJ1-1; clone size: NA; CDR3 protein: CASSVGDSGGTEAFF; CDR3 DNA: TGTGCCAGCAGCGTAGGGGATTCGGGGGGCACTGAAGCTTTCTTT
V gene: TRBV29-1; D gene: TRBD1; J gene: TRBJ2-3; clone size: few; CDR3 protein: CSVGQLTDTQYF; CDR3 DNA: TGCAGCGTGGGACAGCTCACAGATACGCAGTATTTT
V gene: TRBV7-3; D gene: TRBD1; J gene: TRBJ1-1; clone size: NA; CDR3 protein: CASSLMGQGITEAFF; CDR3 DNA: TGTGCCAGCAGCTTAATGGGACAGGGGATCACTGAAGCTTTCTTT
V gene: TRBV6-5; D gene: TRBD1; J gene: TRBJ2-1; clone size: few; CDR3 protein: CASGTGTGGYNEQFF; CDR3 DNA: TGTGCCAGCGGAACCGGGACAGGGGGCTACAATGAGCAGTTCTTC
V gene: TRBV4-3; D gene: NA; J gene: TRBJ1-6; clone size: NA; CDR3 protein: CASSQTGSFEDISPLHF; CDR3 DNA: TGCGCCAGCAGCCAAACAGGTTCTTTCGAGGATATTTCACCCCTCCACTTT